Listed below are T cell receptor beta chains from one sample, sequenced in a study of blood T cell repertoires in COVID-19. The protocol was immunoSEQ multiplex PCR, while the TCRdb copy is restricted to in-frame clones and leaves out a portion. The table includes 380,000 or so clones, approximately 89% detected once. Material: PBMCs or T cells enriched from blood (not recorded which). Receptors were obtained from a young man who had recovered from COVID-19. CDR3s include the opening cysteine and the closing phenylalanine or tryptophan. Fields, in order: CDR3 DNA, CDR3 protein, clone size, J gene, V gene, D gene. A D gene is named only where the DNA matches it firmly. Not every row has a clone size; where given, it reads once, few, many or a size class.

DNA: TGCGCCAGCAGCACTGGGGCAGGGGATGGCTACACCTTC
CDR3: CASSTGAGDGYTF
size: NA
J: TRBJ1-2
V: TRBV5-1
D: NA

DNA: TGTGCCAGCAGCCAAGCCAGATCCACTGAAGCTTTCTTT
CDR3: CASSQARSTEAFF
size: NA
J: TRBJ1-1
V: TRBV4-2
D: NA

DNA: TGTGCCAGTCGGGGGGCGGGAACAAACACTGAAGCTTTCTTT
CDR3: CASRGAGTNTEAFF
size: few
J: TRBJ1-1
V: TRBV25-1
D: NA

DNA: TGTGCCTCGGATGGCAGGGGCACCTTTAACTATGGCTACACCTTC
CDR3: CASDGRGTFNYGYTF
size: NA
J: TRBJ1-2
V: TRBV19
D: NA

DNA: TGTGCCAGCACCCCCCGTCGAGTTACTGAAGCTTTCTTT
CDR3: CASTPRRVTEAFF
size: once
J: TRBJ1-1
V: TRBV12-3/TRBV12-4
D: NA

DNA: TGTGCCAGCACCCCGACAGGGGTTTATGGCTACACCTTC
CDR3: CASTPTGVYGYTF
size: NA
J: TRBJ1-2
V: TRBV12-3/TRBV12-4
D: TRBD1

DNA: TGTGCCAGCAGCCCCGGGACAGGGCTTGCCGGGGAGCTGTTTTTT
CDR3: CASSPGTGLAGELFF
size: NA
J: TRBJ2-2
V: TRBV7-3
D: TRBD1

DNA: TGTGCCAGCAGCCGACAGGGGGGAAACACCATATATTTT
CDR3: CASSRQGGNTIYF
size: NA
J: TRBJ1-3
V: TRBV12-3/TRBV12-4
D: TRBD1

DNA: TGTGCCATCAGGCCGGGGGTGGGGGAGACCCAGTACTTC
CDR3: CAIRPGVGETQYF
size: NA
J: TRBJ2-5
V: TRBV10-3
D: NA

DNA: TGCAGTGCTAGAGACTTCTACGAGCAGTACTTC
CDR3: CSARDFYEQYF
size: NA
J: TRBJ2-7
V: TRBV20-1
D: NA

DNA: TGTGCCAGCAGCTTGGGACAGGGGGCGGAAGGCTACACCTTC
CDR3: CASSLGQGAEGYTF
size: NA
J: TRBJ1-2
V: TRBV5-4
D: TRBD1

DNA: TGCGCCAGCAGCTTGGGGGGGCCCGGTTCACCCCTCCACTTT
CDR3: CASSLGGPGSPLHF
size: NA
J: TRBJ1-6
V: TRBV5-1
D: NA

DNA: TGTGCCAGCAGCTTAGATTCGGGGGCTGAAGCTTTCTTT
CDR3: CASSLDSGAEAFF
size: few
J: TRBJ1-1
V: TRBV7-9
D: NA

DNA: TGTGCCAGCAGCGGAAGGGGCCTCTCGAATGAGCAGTTCTTC
CDR3: CASSGRGLSNEQFF
size: NA
J: TRBJ2-1
V: TRBV11-3
D: NA

DNA: TGTGCCAGCAGACCGACAGCGAGGAATGAGCAGTTCTTC
CDR3: CASRPTARNEQFF
size: NA
J: TRBJ2-1
V: TRBV5-6
D: NA

DNA: TGTGCCAGCAGCGGGTGGGAGAACCAAGAGACCCAGTACTTC
CDR3: CASSGWENQETQYF
size: NA
J: TRBJ2-5
V: TRBV6-5
D: NA

DNA: TGTGCCACCGGAGGGAGGGCTATTGAAGCTTTCTTT
CDR3: CATGGRAIEAFF
size: NA
J: TRBJ1-1
V: TRBV7-9
D: NA

DNA: TGTGCCAGCAGCTTGGCAGGAGGGCGGGATTCACCCCTCCACTTT
CDR3: CASSLAGGRDSPLHF
size: NA
J: TRBJ1-6
V: TRBV5-6
D: NA

DNA: TGCGCCAGCGTCCAAACAGGGGCTGGGGCCAACGTCCTGACTTTC
CDR3: CASVQTGAGANVLTF
size: NA
J: TRBJ2-6
V: TRBV4-1
D: TRBD1

DNA: TGTGCCAGCAGTTCCTACCAACAGGGGATAGGTCAGCCCCAGCATTTT
CDR3: CASSSYQQGIGQPQHF
size: once
J: TRBJ1-5
V: TRBV6-2/TRBV6-3
D: TRBD1

DNA: TGTGCCAGCAGCCAAGGGATGTACAGGGGGAGCAAACCTAACTATGGCTACACCTTC
CDR3: CASSQGMYRGSKPNYGYTF
size: NA
J: TRBJ1-2
V: TRBV7-9
D: TRBD1

DNA: TGTGCCAGTAGTATAGAACATAGCAATCAGCCCCAGCATTTT
CDR3: CASSIEHSNQPQHF
size: NA
J: TRBJ1-5
V: TRBV19
D: NA

DNA: TGTGCCAGTAGTCCAGGGGGAAGCACAGATACGCAGTATTTT
CDR3: CASSPGGSTDTQYF
size: NA
J: TRBJ2-3
V: TRBV19
D: TRBD1

DNA: TGTGCCAGCAGTTACCCCCGGACAAGAAAAGAGATTCACGATACGCAGTATTTT
CDR3: CASSYPRTRKEIHDTQYF
size: NA
J: TRBJ2-3
V: TRBV6-2/TRBV6-3
D: NA

DNA: TGCGCCAGCAGCCAAGATACCAGGGGCTTGCCTCAGAACACTGAAGCTTTCTTT
CDR3: CASSQDTRGLPQNTEAFF
size: NA
J: TRBJ1-1
V: TRBV4-1
D: NA

DNA: TGTGCCAGCAGCTTGTCGAGTTCGGGGAATGAAAAACTGTTTTTT
CDR3: CASSLSSSGNEKLFF
size: NA
J: TRBJ1-4
V: TRBV5-4
D: NA

DNA: TGCGCCAGCAGCCAAGACAGGGTGGTCACCGGGGAGCTGTTTTTT
CDR3: CASSQDRVVTGELFF
size: once
J: TRBJ2-2
V: TRBV4-3
D: NA

DNA: TGTGCCACCAGCAGAGGGGCAGGGAACTACGAGCAGTACTTC
CDR3: CATSRGAGNYEQYF
size: NA
J: TRBJ2-7
V: TRBV15
D: NA

DNA: TGTGCCAGCAGTGAAGTCGCGCTCTACGAGCAGTACTTC
CDR3: CASSEVALYEQYF
size: NA
J: TRBJ2-7
V: TRBV25-1
D: NA

DNA: TGTGCCAGCAGCCAAGTTCTACTTGCGGGGTTCACCGGGGAGCTGTTTTTT
CDR3: CASSQVLLAGFTGELFF
size: NA
J: TRBJ2-2
V: TRBV3-1/TRBV3-2
D: NA

DNA: TGTGCCAGCAGCCCACGACAAAAGTCCTACAATGAGCAGTTCTTC
CDR3: CASSPRQKSYNEQFF
size: NA
J: TRBJ2-1
V: TRBV6-6
D: NA

DNA: TGTGCCAGCTCACTGGCCGGACAGGGGGTCCCTTCACCCCTCCACTTT
CDR3: CASSLAGQGVPSPLHF
size: NA
J: TRBJ1-6
V: TRBV18
D: TRBD1

DNA: TGCAGTGCTAGTGCCGGGACAGGGGAAAATCAGCCCCAGCATTTT
CDR3: CSASAGTGENQPQHF
size: NA
J: TRBJ1-5
V: TRBV20-1
D: TRBD1

DNA: TGTGCCAGCTCACCGCGACAAGTAAGCTCTGGAAACACCATATATTTT
CDR3: CASSPRQVSSGNTIYF
size: NA
J: TRBJ1-3
V: TRBV18
D: NA

DNA: TGCGCCAGCAGCTCGGGACAGAACACCGGGGAGCTGTTTTTT
CDR3: CASSSGQNTGELFF
size: NA
J: TRBJ2-2
V: TRBV5-1
D: NA

DNA: TGTGCCAGCAGACGGACTAGCGGGGTTCCCGGGGAGCTGTTTTTT
CDR3: CASRRTSGVPGELFF
size: few
J: TRBJ2-2
V: TRBV3-1/TRBV3-2
D: TRBD2

DNA: TGTGCCAGTAGTCCCTTTAGTGGCACAGATACGCAGTATTTT
CDR3: CASSPFSGTDTQYF
size: NA
J: TRBJ2-3
V: TRBV19
D: NA

DNA: TGTGCCACCAGTGATCGGGGGGCCCCGTTGAATGAGCAGTTCTTC
CDR3: CATSDRGAPLNEQFF
size: NA
J: TRBJ2-1
V: TRBV24-1
D: NA

DNA: TGTGCCTGGAGTGTACGGACAACAAATCAGCCCCAGCATTTT
CDR3: CAWSVRTTNQPQHF
size: few
J: TRBJ1-5
V: TRBV30
D: NA

DNA: TGTGCCAGCAGTTTTCTAGCGACATCCTACGAGCAGTACTTC
CDR3: CASSFLATSYEQYF
size: once
J: TRBJ2-7
V: TRBV27
D: NA

DNA: TGCGCCAGCAGCCAACTTAGCGGTCCCACAGATACGCAGTATTTT
CDR3: CASSQLSGPTDTQYF
size: NA
J: TRBJ2-3
V: TRBV4-3
D: NA